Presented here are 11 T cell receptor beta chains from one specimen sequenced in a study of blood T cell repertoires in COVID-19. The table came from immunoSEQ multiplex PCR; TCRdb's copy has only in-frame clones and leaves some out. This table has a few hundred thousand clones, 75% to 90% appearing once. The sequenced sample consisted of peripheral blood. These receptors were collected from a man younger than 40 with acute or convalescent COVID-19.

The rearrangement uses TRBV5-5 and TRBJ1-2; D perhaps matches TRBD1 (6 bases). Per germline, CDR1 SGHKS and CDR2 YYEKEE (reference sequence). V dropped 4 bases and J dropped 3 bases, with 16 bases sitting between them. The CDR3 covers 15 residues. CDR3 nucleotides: TGTGCCAGCAGCAGGGAACAGGGTGATTACTATGGCTACACCTTC. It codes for CASSREQGDYYGYTF. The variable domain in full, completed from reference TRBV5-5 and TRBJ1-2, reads DAGVTQSPTHLIKTRGQQVTLRCSPISGHKSVSWYQQVLGQGPQFIFQYYEKEERGRGNFPDRFSARQFPNYSSELNVNALLLGDSALYLCASSREQGDYYGYTFGSGTRLTVV.

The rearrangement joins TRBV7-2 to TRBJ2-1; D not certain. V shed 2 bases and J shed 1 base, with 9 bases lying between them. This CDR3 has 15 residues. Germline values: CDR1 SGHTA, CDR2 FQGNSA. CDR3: CASSLLTKSYNEQFF. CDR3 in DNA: TGTGCCAGCAGCTTACTCACTAAATCCTACAATGAGCAGTTCTTC.

DNA for the CDR3: TGTGCCAGCAGCGTGGGGGCTGAAAGCAATCAGCCCCAGCATTTT. It encodes CASSVGAESNQPQHF. This chain connects TRBV9 to TRBJ1-5; a weak D match, TRBD1 (6 bases). Between the trimmed V and J ends, which lost 2 bases and 1 base, there was a span of 10 bases. The CDR3 extends over 15 amino acids. Looked up from germline, CDR1 is SGDLS and CDR2 is YYNGEE.

This chain's CDR3 is CAISGGRYGYTF. For the CDR3, the DNA is TGTGCCATCAGTGGAGGTCGCTATGGCTACACCTTC. The chain recombines TRBV10-3 with TRBJ1-2; D remains unclear. Germline V gene lookup returns CDR1 ENHRY and CDR2 SYGVKD. The germline V and J ends were trimmed by 4 bases and 4 bases, with 7 bases remaining between them. The CDR3 contains 12 residues.

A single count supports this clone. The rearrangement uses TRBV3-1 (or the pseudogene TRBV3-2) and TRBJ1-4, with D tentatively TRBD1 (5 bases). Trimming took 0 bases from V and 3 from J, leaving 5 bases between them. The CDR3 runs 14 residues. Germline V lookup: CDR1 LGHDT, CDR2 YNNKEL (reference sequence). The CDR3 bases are TGTGCCAGCAGCCAAGACAGGGCTAATGAAAAACTGTTTTTT. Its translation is CASSQDRANEKLFF.

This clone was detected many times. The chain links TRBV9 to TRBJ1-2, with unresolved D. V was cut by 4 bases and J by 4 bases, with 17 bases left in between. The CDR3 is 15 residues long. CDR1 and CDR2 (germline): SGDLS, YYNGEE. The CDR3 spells CASSPGVLEVYGYTF. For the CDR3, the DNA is TGTGCCAGCAGCCCCGGCGTATTAGAGGTCTATGGCTACACCTTC.

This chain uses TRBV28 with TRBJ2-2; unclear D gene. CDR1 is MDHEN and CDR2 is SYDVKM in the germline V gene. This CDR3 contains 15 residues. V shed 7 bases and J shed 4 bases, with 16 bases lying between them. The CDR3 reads CASITGRVFTGELFF. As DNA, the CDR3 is TGTGCCAGCATTACCGGTCGTGTTTTCACCGGGGAGCTGTTTTTT. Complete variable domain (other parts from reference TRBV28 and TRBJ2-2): DVKVTQSSRYLVKRTGEKVFLECVQDMDHENMFWYRQDPGLGLRLIYFSYDVKMKEKGDIPEGYSVSREKKERFSLILESASTNQTSMYLCASITGRVFTGELFFGEGSRLTVL.

The CDR3 sequence is CASFSFVNLGTQYF. Written as DNA, the CDR3 is TGTGCCAGCTTTAGCTTTGTTAACTTAGGTACGCAGTATTTT. The gene calls are TRBV6-6 and TRBJ2-3; D remains ambiguous. V shed 8 bases and J shed 8 bases, with 20 bases lying between them. This CDR3 spans 14 amino acids. Germline V CDR1 and CDR2: MNHNY, SVGAGI (reference sequence).

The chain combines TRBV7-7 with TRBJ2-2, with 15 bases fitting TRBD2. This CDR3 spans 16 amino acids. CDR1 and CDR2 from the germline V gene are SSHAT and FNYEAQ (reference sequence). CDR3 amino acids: CASGLAGGPGTGELFF. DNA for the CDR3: TGTGCTAGCGGACTAGCGGGAGGGCCAGGCACCGGGGAGCTGTTTTTT.

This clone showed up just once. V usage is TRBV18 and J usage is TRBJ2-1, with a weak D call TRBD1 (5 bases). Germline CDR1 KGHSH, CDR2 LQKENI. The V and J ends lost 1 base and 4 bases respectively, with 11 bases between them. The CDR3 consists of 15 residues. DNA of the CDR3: TGTGCCAGCTCACCACTTGCAACAGGTTACAATGAGCAGTTCTTC. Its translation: CASSPLATGYNEQFF.

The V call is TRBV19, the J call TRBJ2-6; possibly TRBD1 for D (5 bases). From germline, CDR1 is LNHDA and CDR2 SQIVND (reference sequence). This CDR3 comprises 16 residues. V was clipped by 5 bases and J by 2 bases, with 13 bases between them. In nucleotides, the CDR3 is TGTGCCAGTAGTTTGATTCAGGGCACTGGGGCCAACGTCCTGACTTTC. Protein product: CASSLIQGTGANVLTF.